Below, 30 T cell receptor beta chains from the same sample are listed, as sequenced in a study of cytomegalovirus exposure and HLA in healthy donors. The PCR contained 60 Vbeta and 13 Jbeta primers. The method was immunoSEQ multiplex PCR; TCRdb's version includes in-frame clones alone and lacks a portion of them. The sample totals about 20,000 clones. Sequencing was carried out using PBMCs. The receptors derive from a man aged 55 to 69 in good health and CMV-seropositive.

V is TRBV5-1 and J is TRBJ2-2; D is possibly TRBD2 (6 bases). The length of the CDR3 is 17 residues. Germline lookup yields CDR1 SGHRS and CDR2 YFSETQ. The V end lost 1 base, the J end lost 6 bases, and 19 bases lay between the germline ends. The CDR3 DNA sequence: TGCGCCAGCAGCTTGCTCTCCCAGGCGGGAAGTCCCGGGGAGCTGTTTTTT. Its translation: CASSLLSQAGSPGELFF.

V usage is TRBV5-1 and J usage is TRBJ1-4, with 12 nucleotides matching TRBD1. The J segment lost 8 bases and the V segment lost 2 bases, leaving 7 bases of the junction unmatched. The CDR3 length is 16 residues. Per the germline V gene, CDR1 is SGHRS and CDR2 is YFSETQ. The CDR3 region is CASSFSPGTGGEKLFF. In DNA form, the CDR3 reads TGCGCCAGCAGCTTTTCCCCCGGGACAGGGGGCGAAAAACTGTTTTTT. The complete variable domain, with remaining parts taken from reference TRBV5-1 and TRBJ1-4, reads KAGVTQTPRYLIKTRGQQVTLSCSPISGHRSVSWYQQTPGQGLQFLFEYFSETQRNKGNFPGRFSGRQFSNSRSEMNVSTLELGDSALYLCASSFSPGTGGEKLFFGSGTQLSVL.

The rearrangement joins TRBV5-1 to TRBJ2-7; TRBD1 matches 9 bases. Germline lookup yields CDR1 SGHRS and CDR2 YFSETQ. The CDR3 covers 14 residues. V was pared by 4 bases and J by 6 bases, with 8 bases of the junction left unmatched. This chain's CDR3 is CASSPEAQGAEQYF. The CDR3 DNA reads as TGCGCCAGCAGCCCCGAAGCACAGGGGGCCGAGCAGTACTTC.

The V and J genes are TRBV5-1 and TRBJ2-1, with 9 bases lining up with TRBD1. The CDR3 has 16 amino acids. Germline V lookup: CDR1 SGHRS, CDR2 YFSETQ. The V segment lost 0 bases and the J segment 7 bases; nucleotides outside the gene matches: 8. CDR3: CASSLVVGQGGNEQFF. The CDR3 DNA follows: TGCGCCAGCAGCTTGGTTGTGGGACAGGGAGGGAATGAGCAGTTCTTC.

V gene TRBV2 combines with J gene TRBJ1-1, with D perhaps matching TRBD1 (5 bases). The ends were cut back, 5 bases at V and 4 bases at J, with 14 bases in the middle. Germline V gene sequence: CDR1 SNHLY, CDR2 FYNNEI. The CDR3 is made up of 14 amino acids. In DNA, the CDR3 is TGTGCCAGCAGTTTAGGCCTGGGGGGCACTGAAGCTTTCTTT. It translates to CASSLGLGGTEAFF.

This chain connects TRBV5-1 to TRBJ1-2; 8 nucleotides line up with TRBD1. With 3 bases clipped from V and 8 bases from J, the junction kept 9 bases outside the gene matches. This CDR3 contains 14 residues. The germline CDR1 and CDR2 sequences are SGHRS and YFSETQ. The CDR3 DNA follows: TGCGCCAGCAGCTACGTGACAGGGGAGTCGGGCTACACCTTC. Protein: CASSYVTGESGYTF.

The V and J genes are TRBV5-1 and TRBJ2-3; TRBD2 agrees at 10 bases. Germline CDR1 SGHRS, CDR2 YFSETQ. With V trimmed by 8 bases and J by 4 bases, 7 bases remained unmatched. The CDR3 runs 14 residues. As DNA, the CDR3 is TGCGCCAGTAGGAGCGGGAGGGGGTCAGATACGCAGTATTTT. It is translated as CASRSGRGSDTQYF.

The chain is built from TRBV19 and TRBJ2-7; the match to TRBD1 covers 8 bases. From germline, CDR1 is LNHDA and CDR2 SQIVND (reference sequence). J gave up 6 bases and V 3 bases, and 7 bases lay outside the gene matches. This CDR3 contains 14 residues. The CDR3 coding sequence is TGTGCCAGTAGTATTGGACAGGGATGGGGCGAGCAGTACTTC. Its protein is CASSIGQGWGEQYF.

The chain has TRBV6-1 and TRBJ2-3, with D unclear. The CDR3 contains 12 residues. Trimming pared 8 bases from V and 1 base from J, leaving 7 bases between. Germline V gives CDR1 MNHNS, CDR2 SASEGT. The CDR3: CASGRGTDTQYF. Written as DNA, the CDR3 is TGTGCCAGCGGTCGCGGCACAGATACGCAGTATTTT.

The genes are TRBV5-1 and TRBJ1-4, with 9 bases identical to TRBD1. CDR1 SGHRS and CDR2 YFSETQ come from the germline V gene. There are 15 residues in the CDR3. V lost 4 bases, J lost 8 bases, and 9 bases stayed unmatched. The CDR3 sequence: CASSPTGTGTEKLFF. The CDR3 DNA follows: TGCGCCAGCAGCCCAACCGGGACAGGGACGGAAAAACTGTTTTTT.

This chain links TRBV5-1 with TRBJ2-7; TRBD2 matches at 8 bases. J gave up 2 bases and V 4 bases, and 5 bases lay outside the gene matches. The CDR3 totals 14 residues. Germline CDR1 SGHRS, CDR2 YFSETQ. CDR3 coding DNA: TGCGCCAGCAGCGGAGCGGGAGCCACCTACGAGCAGTACTTC. It yields the protein CASSGAGATYEQYF.

With respect to this clone: This sample also contains other DNA sequences that code for the same CDR3. The chain combines TRBV4-2 with TRBJ2-4, with TRBD2 matching 11 bases. Trimming cost V 0 bases and J 2 bases; bases outside gene matches: 9. Per the germline V gene, CDR1 is LGHNA and CDR2 is YNFKEQ. This CDR3 comprises 19 residues. Here the CDR3 DNA reads TGTGCCAGCAGCCAAGAGGGGACTAGCGGTTCCTCTACCAAAAACATTCAGTACTTC. It specifies CASSQEGTSGSSTKNIQYF.

The chain is built from TRBV10-2 and TRBJ1-5; 7 nucleotides line up with TRBD1. Unmatched junction bases numbered 4, after V lost 6 bases and J lost 5 bases. CDR1 and CDR2 from the germline V gene are WSHSY and SAAADI. This CDR3 comprises 13 residues. The CDR3 coding sequence is TGCGCCAGCAGCCGACAGGGATATCAGCCCCAGCATTTT. Its protein is CASSRQGYQPQHF.

The chain recombines TRBV27 with TRBJ1-1; D is perhaps TRBD1 (5 bases). The CDR3 length is 13 residues. Germline values: CDR1 MNHEY, CDR2 SMNVEV (reference sequence). V was cut by 5 bases and J by 11 bases, with 18 bases left in between. The chain's CDR3 is CASSTLGGRDAFF. DNA of the CDR3: TGTGCCAGCAGTACCCTGGGGGGTCGGGATGCTTTCTTT.

The chain couples TRBV6-1 to TRBJ2-7, with D perhaps TRBD1 (6 bases). V lost 10 bases and J 6 bases, leaving 19 bases between the germline ends. CDR1 and CDR2 from the germline V gene are MNHNS and SASEGT. This CDR3 is built from 13 residues. Written as DNA, the CDR3 is TGTGCCACCAATAACAGGGACGCTGGCGAGCAGTACTTC. This encodes CATNNRDAGEQYF.

The gene calls are TRBV29-1 and TRBJ1-4; no clear D. Germline V gene lookup returns CDR1 SQVTM and CDR2 ANQGSEA. The CDR3 totals 11 residues. The germline V and J ends were trimmed by 4 bases and 5 bases, with 5 bases remaining between them. Here the CDR3 DNA reads TGCAGCGTTGGGGAGAATGAAAAACTGTTTTTT. Amino acid sequence: CSVGENEKLFF.

This chain connects TRBV29-1 to TRBJ1-1; D perhaps matches TRBD1 (6 bases). This CDR3 has 13 amino acids. From germline, CDR1 is SQVTM and CDR2 ANQGSEA. Deletions cut 7 bases from V and 0 bases from J, with 12 bases between. CDR3 in amino acids: CSANRELNTEAFF. As DNA, the CDR3 is TGCAGCGCCAACAGGGAGCTGAACACTGAAGCTTTCTTT.

This rearrangement joins TRBV11-3 to TRBJ2-6; weak D call: TRBD1 (5 bases). The ends were cut back, 2 bases at V and 2 bases at J, with 10 bases in the middle. CDR1 is SGHNT and CDR2 is YENEEA in the germline V gene. This CDR3 has 16 residues. The CDR3 protein is CASSLRGSTGANVLTF. Written as DNA, the CDR3 is TGTGCCAGCAGCTTAAGGGGATCAACTGGGGCCAACGTCCTGACTTTC. Variable domain in full (rest from reference TRBV11-3 and TRBJ2-6): EAGVVQSPRYKIIEKKQPVAFWCNPISGHNTLYWYLQNLGQGPELLIRYENEEAVDDSQLPKDRFSAERLKGVDSTLKIQPAELGDSAVYLCASSLRGSTGANVLTFGAGSRLTVL.

The chain has TRBV4-1 and TRBJ1-1, with TRBD1 identical over 10 bases. The CDR3 extends over 16 amino acids. J lost 0 bases, V lost 4 bases, and 5 bases had no gene match. CDR1 is MGHRA, CDR2 YSYEKL, per germline. CDR3 in DNA: TGCGCCAGCAGCCCCAGACAGGGGGCGATGAACACTGAAGCTTTCTTT. The encoded protein is CASSPRQGAMNTEAFF.

The J gene is TRBJ1-1, the V gene TRBV5-1; D remains unclear. Germline-derived CDR1 and CDR2 are SGHRS and YFSETQ. The CDR3 has 14 residues. Trimming left V 1 base short and J 3 bases short, with 10 bases between. The CDR3 sequence: CASSLTHRDTEAFF. CDR3 nucleotide sequence: TGCGCCAGCAGCTTGACCCACCGGGACACTGAAGCTTTCTTT.

The chain couples TRBV18 to TRBJ1-2, with 9 bases lining up with TRBD1. The V segment lost 2 bases and the J segment 3 bases; nucleotides outside the gene matches: 7. The CDR3 loop spans 16 amino acids. Germline V gene lookup returns CDR1 KGHSH and CDR2 LQKENI. CDR3: CASSPRGRTGDYGYTF. CDR3 in DNA: TGTGCCAGCTCACCAAGGGGAAGGACAGGGGACTATGGCTACACCTTC. The whole variable domain, remainder taken from reference TRBV18 and TRBJ1-2, is NAGVMQNPRHLVRRRGQEARLRCSPMKGHSHVYWYRQLPEEGLKFMVYLQKENIIDESGMPKERFSAEFPKEGPSILRIQQVVRGDSAAYFCASSPRGRTGDYGYTFGSGTRLTVV.

The chain joins TRBV29-1 to TRBJ1-2, with D perhaps TRBD1 (5 bases). In germline, CDR1 is SQVTM, CDR2 ANQGSEA. The CDR3 is made up of 13 amino acids. Deletions cut 7 bases from V and 4 bases from J, with 16 bases between. The CDR3 bases are TGCAGCGCGGCGGGGGGACGCCTCTATGGCTACACCTTC. Encoded protein: CSAAGGRLYGYTF.

The rearrangement joins TRBV6-1 to TRBJ1-2; the D is unclear. Per germline, CDR1 MNHNS and CDR2 SASEGT. The V gene lost 6 bases and the J gene lost 4 bases, with 9 bases spanning the gap. The CDR3 runs to 12 residues. CDR3 bases: TGTGCCAGCAGCGCAGATCCCTATGGCTACACCTTC. It is translated as CASSADPYGYTF.

V and J are TRBV11-2 and TRBJ1-3; D ambiguous. V lost 2 bases, J lost 3 bases, and 5 bases lay in between. The CDR3 has 13 amino acids. CDR1 is SGHAT and CDR2 is FQNNGV in the germline V gene. This CDR3 is CASSLTVGNTIYF. DNA for the CDR3: TGTGCCAGCAGCTTAACGGTTGGAAACACCATATATTTT.

The V and J genes are TRBV7-9 and TRBJ2-1; TRBD2 matches at 8 bases. Germline trimming cut 5 bases from V and 8 bases from J; bases unmatched to any gene: 14. Per the germline V gene, CDR1 is SEHNR and CDR2 is FQNEAQ (reference sequence). The CDR3 is made up of 16 amino acids. The DNA of the CDR3 is TGTGCCAGCAGCCCTAAAACTAGCGGAGAGGGGGATGAGCAGTTCTTC. This sequence encodes CASSPKTSGEGDEQFF.

The V and J genes are TRBV5-1 and TRBJ1-5; D is perhaps TRBD1 (5 bases). Germline V gives CDR1 SGHRS, CDR2 YFSETQ. CDR3 length equals 13 residues. V lost 4 bases and J 7 bases, leaving 12 bases between the germline ends. As DNA, the CDR3 is TGCGCCAGCAGCGACGGGGGTAACCAGCCCCAGCATTTT. This codes for CASSDGGNQPQHF.

The chain uses TRBV18 and TRBJ1-1; 8 bases line up with TRBD1. Germline CDR1 and CDR2: KGHSH and LQKENI. CDR3 length: 15 residues. The V and J ends lost 3 bases and 3 bases, in that order; junction bases with no gene match: 6. In DNA form, the CDR3 reads TGTGCCAGCTCACCGGGAACAGGGGGGGACACTGAAGCTTTCTTT. Its protein is CASSPGTGGDTEAFF.

By frequency, this clone is medium-sized. V gene TRBV4-2 combines with J gene TRBJ2-1; 7 bases agree with TRBD1. CDR1 and CDR2 (germline): LGHNA, YNFKEQ. Trimming removed 3 bases from V and 6 bases from J; junction bases left unmatched: 8. This CDR3 spans 15 amino acids. This CDR3 reads CASSHPGQTINEQFF. The CDR3 coding sequence is TGTGCCAGCAGCCATCCGGGACAGACAATCAATGAGCAGTTCTTC.

This sequence joins TRBV25-1 and TRBJ2-3; perhaps TRBD2 as D (5 bases). CDR1 and CDR2 from the germline V gene are MGHDK and SYGVNS. Trimming cost V 3 bases and J 4 bases, with 11 bases left between them. This CDR3 region has 14 residues. The CDR3 sequence: CASSEGGYADTQYF. Written as DNA, the CDR3 is TGTGCCAGCAGTGAGGGCGGGTACGCAGATACGCAGTATTTT. Drawing the rest from reference TRBV25-1 and TRBJ2-3, the complete variable domain is EADIYQTPRYLVIGTGKKITLECSQTMGHDKMYWYQQDPGMELHLIHYSYGVNSTEKGDLSSESTVSRIRTEHFPLTLESARPSHTSQYLCASSEGGYADTQYFGPGTRLTVL.

The chain uses TRBV19 and TRBJ2-7, with D possibly matching TRBD1 (6 bases). Looked up from germline, CDR1 is LNHDA and CDR2 is SQIVND (reference sequence). The CDR3 covers 12 residues. The V end was cut by 5 bases, the J end by 3 bases, with 8 bases between. CDR3 DNA sequence: TGTGCCAGTAGTTTCAGGGGCTACGAGCAGTACTTC. This codes for CASSFRGYEQYF.